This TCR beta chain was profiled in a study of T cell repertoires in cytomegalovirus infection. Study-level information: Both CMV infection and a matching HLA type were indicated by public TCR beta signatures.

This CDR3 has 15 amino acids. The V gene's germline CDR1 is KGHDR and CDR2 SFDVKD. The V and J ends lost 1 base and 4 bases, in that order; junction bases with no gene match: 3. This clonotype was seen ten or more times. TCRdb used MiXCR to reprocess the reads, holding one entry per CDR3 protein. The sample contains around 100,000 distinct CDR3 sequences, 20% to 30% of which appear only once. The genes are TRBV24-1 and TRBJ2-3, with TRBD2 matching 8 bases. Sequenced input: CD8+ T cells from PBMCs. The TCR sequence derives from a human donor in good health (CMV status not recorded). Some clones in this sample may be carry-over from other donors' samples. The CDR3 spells CATSDLSGGADTQYF. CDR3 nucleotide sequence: TGTGCCACCAGTGATTTAAGCGGGGGAGCAGATACGCAGTATTTT.